These 15 T cell receptor beta chains came from one sample sequenced in a study of T-cell memory formation after mild COVID-19. TCRdb analysed the 5' RACE reads with MiXCR anew, one entry per CDR3 protein. The table includes around 340,000 distinct CDR3 sequences, approximately 16% detected once. The sequencing input was PBMCs or a T cell subset sorted from them (not recorded which). The receptors originated from a man aged 18-30 years who had mild COVID-19 (a few samples of this study predate the infection). Cell type and time point are not known.

This sequence joins TRBV5-5 and TRBJ1-1; D unclear. V gave up 3 bases and J gave up 6 bases, with 18 bases separating them. This CDR3 comprises 15 residues. In germline, CDR1 is SGHKS, CDR2 YYEKEE (reference sequence). CDR3 in amino acids: CASSSRTRPWPEAFF. CDR3 nucleotides: TGTGCCAGCAGCTCACGCACAAGGCCCTGGCCTGAAGCTTTCTTT. Complete variable domain (other parts from reference TRBV5-5 and TRBJ1-1): DAGVTQSPTHLIKTRGQQVTLRCSPISGHKSVSWYQQVLGQGPQFIFQYYEKEERGRGNFPDRFSARQFPNYSSELNVNALLLGDSALYLCASSSRTRPWPEAFFGQGTRLTVV.

The chain carries TRBV5-6 and TRBJ2-7; no firm D call. Germline CDR1 reads SGHDT; CDR2 reads YYEEEE. The CDR3 has 15 residues. The V gene lost 4 bases and the J gene lost 6 bases, with 20 bases spanning the gap. Here the CDR3 reads CASSQTTDLIFEQYF. DNA for the CDR3: TGTGCCAGCAGCCAAACCACCGACTTGATATTCGAGCAGTACTTC. Full variable domain (missing parts from reference TRBV5-6 and TRBJ2-7): DAGVTQSPTHLIKTRGQQVTLRCSPKSGHDTVSWYQQALGQGPQFIFQYYEEEERQRGNFPDRFSGHQFPNYSSELNVNALLLGDSALYLCASSQTTDLIFEQYFGPGTRLTVT.

The chain has TRBV4-1 and TRBJ2-1; 13 bases fit TRBD2. This CDR3 is built from 15 residues. Germline values: CDR1 MGHRA, CDR2 YSYEKL. Trimming at V came to 3 bases and at J to 10 bases, leaving 6 bases not matched to a gene. The CDR3: CASSHGGLAGLEQFF. CDR3 bases: TGCGCCAGCAGCCATGGGGGACTAGCGGGGCTGGAGCAGTTCTTC.

J is TRBJ1-5 and V is TRBV29-1, with D possibly matching TRBD1 (5 bases). This CDR3 is 13 amino acids long. Trimming stripped 4 bases from V and 3 bases from J, with 10 bases between. The germline V gene has CDR1 SQVTM and CDR2 ANQGSEA. CDR3 region: CSVVEGINQPQHF. For the CDR3, the DNA is TGCAGCGTTGTCGAGGGGATCAATCAGCCCCAGCATTTT.

This clonotype was seen at least ten times. The chain uses TRBV7-2 and TRBJ2-5; no clear D gene. Trimming removed 5 bases from V and 1 base from J, with 14 bases in between. Germline CDR1 reads SGHTA; CDR2 reads FQGNSA. The CDR3 is 15 amino acids. The CDR3 bases are TGTGCCAGCAGCCCCCCGGGCCCACGCCAAGAGACCCAGTACTTC. Residues: CASSPPGPRQETQYF. The full variable domain, its missing parts supplied by reference TRBV7-2 and TRBJ2-5, is GAGVSQSPSNKVTEKGKDVELRCDPISGHTALYWYRQSLGQGLEFLIYFQGNSAPDKSGLPSDRFSAERTGGSVSTLTIQRTQQEDSAVYLCASSPPGPRQETQYFGPGTRLLVL.

The gene calls are TRBV12-3 or TRBV12-4 and TRBJ2-3; D not certain. V lost 5 bases and J 6 bases, leaving 15 bases between the germline ends. This CDR3 comprises 14 residues. In DNA form, the CDR3 reads TGTGCCAGCAGTCCTTCTCCCCGTGGGGATACGCAGTATTTT. This gives the protein CASSPSPRGDTQYF.

V usage is TRBV12-3 or TRBV12-4 and J usage is TRBJ1-1; D is uncertain. Trimming took 8 bases from V and 4 from J, leaving 14 bases between them. CDR3 length: 13 residues. In DNA, the CDR3 is TGTGCCAGCGGAAACACGGTCGGCACTGAAGCTTTCTTT. Protein: CASGNTVGTEAFF.

CDR3 sequence (DNA): TGCGGAAATTCAGAGTATGGCTACACCTTC. It codes for CGNSEYGYTF. The chain is built from TRBV20-1 and TRBJ1-2; D unresolved. CDR1 and CDR2 from the germline V gene are DFQATT and SNEGSKA (reference sequence). The CDR3 is made up of 10 amino acids.

The rearrangement joins TRBV6-6 to TRBJ2-7, with D hard to call. Germline V CDR1 and CDR2: MNHNY, SVGAGI (reference sequence). The CDR3 consists of 13 residues. V lost 6 bases, J lost 4 bases, and 13 bases lay in between. The CDR3: CASSPNPEYEQYF. Here the CDR3 DNA reads TGTGCCAGCAGCCCCAATCCTGAGTACGAGCAGTACTTC.

This clonotype was observed a few times. The chain recombines TRBV6-2 or TRBV6-3 with TRBJ2-2; 12 nucleotides agree with TRBD1. Germline CDR1 MNHEY, CDR2 SVGEGT. The CDR3 consists of 15 residues. V dropped 5 bases and J dropped 8; count of bases not matched to a gene: 6. The CDR3 loop is CASSDGTGGSGELFF. CDR3 bases: TGTGCCAGCAGTGATGGGACAGGGGGCTCTGGGGAGCTGTTTTTT.

This clonotype was counted a few times. The V and J genes are TRBV4-1 and TRBJ1-2; D gene uncertain. Germline CDR1 reads MGHRA; CDR2 reads YSYEKL. The CDR3 totals 15 residues. The V end was cut by 1 base, the J end by 6 bases, with 15 bases between. In DNA form, the CDR3 reads TGCGCCAGCAGCCAAGTGGGCCGGCTGGGGAATGGCTACACCTTC. This encodes CASSQVGRLGNGYTF.

This clonotype has just a few counts. This chain joins TRBV7-2 and TRBJ2-3, with TRBD1 matching over 10 bases. Germline V CDR1 and CDR2: SGHTA, FQGNSA. V shed 5 bases, J shed 14 bases, and the junction held 7 bases outside the gene matches. This CDR3 contains 12 residues. Here the CDR3 DNA reads TGTGCCAGCAGCGTGGACAGGGGGTCGGGGTATTTT. Translated: CASSVDRGSGYF.

This clonotype was recorded a few times. The chain has TRBV7-9 and TRBJ2-6; D perhaps matches TRBD1 (6 bases). This CDR3 contains 16 residues. Trimming removed 7 bases at V and 2 bases at J, with 15 bases between. Germline CDR1 SEHNR, CDR2 FQNEAQ (reference sequence). The CDR3 sequence: CASTVSGAAGANVLTF. Written as DNA, the CDR3 is TGTGCCAGCACCGTATCAGGGGCTGCTGGGGCCAACGTCCTGACTTTC. Drawing the rest from reference TRBV7-9 and TRBJ2-6, the complete variable domain is DTGVSQNPRHKITKRGQNVTFRCDPISEHNRLYWYRQTLGQGPEFLTYFQNEAQLEKSRLLSDRFSAERPKGSFSTLEIQRTEQGDSAMYLCASTVSGAAGANVLTFGAGSRLTVL.

This clonotype was counted only a few times. The chain combines TRBV5-1 with TRBJ2-7; D unclear. This CDR3 contains 14 residues. Germline lookup yields CDR1 SGHRS and CDR2 YFSETQ. V was pared by 2 bases and J by 2 bases, with 11 bases between. In DNA form, the CDR3 reads TGCGCCAGCAGCTTAGACCCGGACGCCTACGAGCAGTACGTC. Its translation: CASSLDPDAYEQYV.

The chain uses TRBV12-3 or TRBV12-4 and TRBJ2-7, with D tentatively TRBD1 (5 bases). CDR3 length: 15 residues. V was trimmed by 1 base and J by 2 bases, leaving 12 bases between them. CDR3 in DNA: TGTGCCAGCAGTTTAGGCCAGGGTGGGCCCTACGAGCAGTACTTC. Its translation: CASSLGQGGPYEQYF.